This TCR beta chain was observed in a study of blood T cell repertoires in COVID-19. Overall study context: The United States, Italy and Spain were the sources of the acute and convalescent COVID-19 samples. PBMCs, B-cell-depleted T cells, or T cells were the source of the cDNA or gDNA that made up the material.

In the original analysis: Nucleated cell counts were estimated from reference gene primer amplification. Clones were read by immunoSEQ multiplex PCR, and TCRdb kept only the in-frame ones, dropping some. The DNA was the basis for D and trimming; V, J and clone size are from that table. Of 150,000 to 200,000 clones listed, 84% were seen once; the top ten hold approximately 2.4%. Germline CDR1 reads LGHDT; CDR2 reads YNNKEL (reference sequence). The CDR3 totals 13 residues. The germline V and J ends were trimmed by 4 bases and 7 bases, with 10 bases remaining between them. V and J are TRBV3-1 (or the pseudogene TRBV3-2) and TRBJ1-4, with no clear D. Sequencing was done on a sample of peripheral blood. This clonotype was obtained from a human donor with acute or convalescent COVID-19. The donor label of this sample is uncertain. The CDR3, as DNA: TGTGCCAGCAGCCTTGTCGTTAGTGAAAAACTGTTTTTT. Translated: CASSLVVSEKLFF.